The 20 T cell receptor beta chains in this list originate from one sample, sequenced in a study of regulatory T cells in long-lasting Graves disease. As to time point: newly diagnosed GD, antithyroid drugs for less than 3 months. The TCR library was made from RNA extracted from PBMCs. Construction of TCR beta libraries relied on iRepertoire HTBI primers and on Arm-PCR targeting CDR3 regions. TCRdb independently ran MiXCR on the multiplex PCR reads; one entry per CDR3 protein. This table holds roughly 530,000 distinct CDR3 sequences, about 16% found once. This same sample was also part of a study on T cells in Graves' hyperthyroidism and ophthalmopathy.

Here the sequenced sample was peripheral blood mononuclear cells (PBMCs), taken at new diagnosis, from a patient treated with antithyroid drugs. The receptors were sampled from a woman aged 40 to 65 with Graves disease.

The genes are TRBV6-1 and TRBJ2-5; TRBD1 aligns across 7 bases. The CDR3 has 16 amino acids. V shed 5 bases and J 1 base; nucleotides not matched to a gene: 10. Germline V gene lookup returns CDR1 MNHNS and CDR2 SASEGT. CDR3 DNA sequence: TGTGCCAGCAGTCCCCCGGCAGGGGGATTCCAAGAGACCCAGTACTTC. This sequence encodes CASSPPAGGFQETQYF.

This clonotype has a handful of counts. This rearrangement joins TRBV7-9 to TRBJ1-1; D gene uncertain. Trimming took off 5 bases at V and 3 bases at J, with 13 bases between the two ends. The CDR3 has 14 amino acids. Germline-derived CDR1 and CDR2 are SEHNR and FQNEAQ (reference sequence). The CDR3 coding sequence is TGTGCCAGCAGCGTATCCGGTGGGGACACTGAAGCTTTCTTT. Amino acids: CASSVSGGDTEAFF. The full variable domain, in which reference TRBV7-9 and TRBJ1-1 provide the parts outside the CDR3, is DTGVSQNPRHKITKRGQNVTFRCDPISEHNRLYWYRQTLGQGPEFLTYFQNEAQLEKSRLLSDRFSAERPKGSFSTLEIQRTEQGDSAMYLCASSVSGGDTEAFFGQGTRLTVV.

The chain combines TRBV6-2 or TRBV6-3 with TRBJ2-5, with 9 positions matching TRBD1. The CDR3 loop spans 16 amino acids. V gave up 6 bases and J gave up 5 bases; unmatched junction bases: 13. Germline V gene lookup returns CDR1 MNHEY and CDR2 SVGEGT. The CDR3 nucleotides read TGTGCCAGCAGCCTAGGCACAGGGGGCGCGGGGGAGACCCAGTACTTC. Translating it yields CASSLGTGGAGETQYF.

The rearrangement links TRBV4-1 to TRBJ1-1; the D is unclear. The CDR3 is 14 amino acids. V was pared by 1 base and J by 3 bases, with 9 bases between. The V gene's germline CDR1 is MGHRA and CDR2 YSYEKL. The CDR3 region has the DNA TGCGCCAGCAGCCAAGTATTTAGAGACACTGAAGCTTTCTTT. Its translation is CASSQVFRDTEAFF.

This clonotype was observed at least ten times. This sequence joins TRBV24-1 and TRBJ1-5; D gene uncertain. Germline assignment: CDR1 KGHDR and CDR2 SFDVKD. V lost 0 bases to trimming and J lost 3 bases, with 8 bases between them. There are 15 residues in the CDR3. CDR3 sequence: CATSDLLEPNQPQHF. The CDR3 coding sequence is TGTGCCACCAGTGATTTGCTCGAGCCCAATCAGCCCCAGCATTTT.

In this sample, this clonotype turned up many times. V usage is TRBV12-3 or TRBV12-4 and J usage is TRBJ1-2; no reliable D call. Trimming removed 4 bases at V and 4 bases at J, with 13 bases between. The CDR3 loop spans 14 amino acids. This CDR3 is CASSSSRGRYGYTF. The DNA of the CDR3 is TGTGCCAGCAGTTCCAGCCGCGGCCGCTATGGCTACACCTTC.

About this clonotype: A read error is possible here, since a much larger clone lies one base away. The V and J genes are TRBV5-1 and TRBJ2-7; 8 bases match TRBD1. The V gene end was trimmed by 9 bases and the J gene end by 5 bases; junction bases not matched to a gene: 10. This CDR3 has 13 amino acids. CDR1 SGHRS and CDR2 YFSETQ come from the germline V gene. CDR3 region: CATATGQGNEQYF. The CDR3 nucleotides are TGCGCCACGGCCACCGGACAGGGCAACGAGCAGTACTTC.

This clonotype was observed many times. This chain links TRBV28 with TRBJ1-2, with D perhaps matching TRBD1 (5 bases). The CDR3 spans 15 residues. CDR1 and CDR2 (germline): MDHEN, SYDVKM. Trimming removed 2 bases at V and 3 bases at J, with 13 bases between. The CDR3 DNA reads TGTGCCAGCAGTTTAGGGGCCTTATCCGACTATGGCTACACCTTC. Its protein product is CASSLGALSDYGYTF.

This clonotype showed up just a few times. This sequence joins TRBV3-1 and TRBJ2-4, with D possibly TRBD2 on 5 matching bases. The CDR3 has 15 residues. Deletions cut 8 bases from V and 5 bases from J, with 19 bases between. The germline gives CDR1 LGHDT, CDR2 YNNKEL (reference sequence). CDR3 sequence (DNA): TGTGCCAGCCAAGCGGACCCCCCGTTTCAAAACATTCAGTACTTC. Amino acids: CASQADPPFQNIQYF.

This clonotype has a count of ten or more. The chain employs TRBV27 and TRBJ2-3; TRBD2 matches at 10 bases. V was pared by 5 bases and J by 6 bases, with 8 bases of the junction left unmatched. Germline lookup yields CDR1 MNHEY and CDR2 SMNVEV (reference sequence). The CDR3 is 15 residues long. CDR3 bases: TGTGCCAGCAGTGTCAGCGGGGGGGCGGGTGATACGCAGTATTTT. It translates to CASSVSGGAGDTQYF.

This clonotype was detected many times. CDR3 nucleotides: TGTGCCAGCTCACCACGGAGACAGGGTTGGGAGCAGTACTTC. This encodes CASSPRRQGWEQYF. This chain connects TRBV18 to TRBJ2-7; TRBD1 agrees at 7 bases. V was clipped by 1 base and J by 7 bases; unmatched bases: 7. The CDR3 length is 14 residues. The germline CDR1 and CDR2 sequences are KGHSH and LQKENI.

This clonotype was detected many times. The gene calls are TRBV5-5 and TRBJ2-7; TRBD2 is a possible D gene (6 bases). The V and J ends lost 4 bases and 4 bases respectively, with 15 bases between them. There are 14 residues in the CDR3. From germline, CDR1 is SGHKS and CDR2 YYEKEE (reference sequence). The CDR3 coding sequence is TGTGCCAGCAGCCCCTCTGGGCGGGGATACGAGCAGTACTTC. It specifies CASSPSGRGYEQYF.

In this sample, this clonotype turned up a few times. This may come from a read error, since a much larger clone is one base off. The chain links TRBV2 to TRBJ1-1, with D hard to call. The germline gives CDR1 SNHLY, CDR2 FYNNEI. CDR3 length: 17 residues. CDR3 DNA: TGTGCCAGCAGTGATAGAGGGAAAAAGGGTTGGAACACTGGAGCTTTCTTT. As protein: CASSDRGKKGWNTGAFF.

The V call is TRBV15, the J call TRBJ1-1; 7 nucleotides align to TRBD1. Germline lookup yields CDR1 LNHNV and CDR2 YYDKDF (reference sequence). Trimming cost V 0 bases and J 11 bases; bases outside gene matches: 9. This CDR3 contains 14 residues. CDR3 sequence: CATSRDLAGGDAFF. CDR3 nucleotide sequence: TGTGCCACCAGCAGAGATCTGGCAGGGGGTGACGCTTTCTTT. Based on the CDR3 plus reference TRBV15 and TRBJ1-1, the full variable domain is DAMVIQNPRYQVTQFGKPVTLSCSQTLNHNVMYWYQQKSSQAPKLLFHYYDKDFNNEADTPDNFQSRRPNTSFCFLDIRSPGLGDTAMYLCATSRDLAGGDAFFGQGTRLTVV.

The J gene is TRBJ2-2, the V gene TRBV5-5; 9 bases agree with TRBD1. Germline trimming cut 4 bases from V and 4 bases from J; bases unmatched to any gene: 5. There are 15 residues in the CDR3. CDR1 is SGHKS and CDR2 is YYEKEE in the germline V gene (reference sequence). CDR3 protein: CASSRPGQGTGELFF. The DNA of the CDR3 is TGTGCCAGCAGCAGGCCGGGACAGGGCACCGGGGAGCTGTTTTTT. The complete variable domain, with remaining parts taken from reference TRBV5-5 and TRBJ2-2, reads DAGVTQSPTHLIKTRGQQVTLRCSPISGHKSVSWYQQVLGQGPQFIFQYYEKEERGRGNFPDRFSARQFPNYSSELNVNALLLGDSALYLCASSRPGQGTGELFFGEGSRLTVL.

At least ten counts were recorded for this clonotype. The rearrangement joins TRBV7-8 to TRBJ1-1; possible D gene TRBD1, 5 bases. CDR3 size: 14 residues. The V and J ends lost 5 bases and 6 bases respectively, with 16 bases between them. Germline CDR1 reads SGHVS; CDR2 reads FQNEAQ. The CDR3 loop reads CASSVMGGSSEAFF. The CDR3 coding sequence is TGTGCCAGCAGCGTGATGGGGGGATCTTCTGAAGCTTTCTTT. The full variable domain, with the rest looked up from reference TRBV7-8 and TRBJ1-1, is GAGVSQSPRYKVAKRGQDVALRCDPISGHVSLFWYQQALGQGPEFLTYFQNEAQLDKSGLPSDRFFAERPEGSVSTLKIQRTQQEDSAVYLCASSVMGGSSEAFFGQGTRLTVV.

This clonotype came up many times. The chain is built from TRBV7-3 and TRBJ2-1, with D hard to call. The J call is uncertain, as TRBJ2-5 better fits the DNA end. The CDR3 contains 13 residues. Germline CDR1 and CDR2: SGHTA and FQGTGA. The CDR3 DNA sequence: TGTGCCAGCAGCTTAATGGGGTCAGAGACCCAGTACTTC. Protein product: CASSLMGSETQYF.

The rearrangement uses TRBV5-1 and TRBJ1-6; D might be TRBD1 (6 bases). Per the germline V gene, CDR1 is SGHRS and CDR2 is YFSETQ. The CDR3 is made up of 14 amino acids. Trimming pared 3 bases from V and 8 bases from J, leaving 12 bases between. The CDR3 nucleotides read TGCGCCAGCAGCTCCCAGGCAGGGGATTCACCCCTCCACTTT. Translated: CASSSQAGDSPLHF.

This clonotype was observed a handful of times. V and J are TRBV7-9 and TRBJ2-2; D unresolved. The CDR3 has 15 residues. Germline CDR1 reads SEHNR; CDR2 reads FQNEAQ (reference sequence). Trimming cost V 3 bases and J 2 bases, with 10 bases left between them. The CDR3 is CASSLGWPNTGELFF. The CDR3 nucleotides read TGTGCCAGCAGCTTGGGGTGGCCAAACACCGGGGAGCTGTTTTTT.

V gene TRBV6-2 or TRBV6-3 combines with J gene TRBJ1-2; the D gene is possibly TRBD1 (5 bases). This CDR3 region has 15 residues. V lost 6 bases and J 4 bases, leaving 18 bases between the germline ends. Looked up from germline, CDR1 is MNHEY and CDR2 is SVGEGT. In DNA, the CDR3 is TGTGCCAGCAGCCGGTCGGCCGACAGCAGCTATGGCTACACCTTC. Amino acid sequence: CASSRSADSSYGYTF.